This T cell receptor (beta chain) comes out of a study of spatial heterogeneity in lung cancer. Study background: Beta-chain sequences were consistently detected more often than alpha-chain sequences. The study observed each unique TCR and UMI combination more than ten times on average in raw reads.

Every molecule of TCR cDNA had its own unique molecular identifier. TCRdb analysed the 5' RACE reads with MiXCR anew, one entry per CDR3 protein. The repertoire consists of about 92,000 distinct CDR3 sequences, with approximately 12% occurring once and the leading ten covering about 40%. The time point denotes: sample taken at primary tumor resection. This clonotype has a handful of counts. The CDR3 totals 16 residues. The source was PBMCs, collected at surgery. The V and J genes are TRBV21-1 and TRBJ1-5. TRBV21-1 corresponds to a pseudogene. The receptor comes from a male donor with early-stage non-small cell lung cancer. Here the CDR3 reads CASNGEGRRSNQPQHF. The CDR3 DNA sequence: TGTGCCAGCAATGGGGAGGGACGGCGTAGCAATCAGCCCCAGCATTTT.